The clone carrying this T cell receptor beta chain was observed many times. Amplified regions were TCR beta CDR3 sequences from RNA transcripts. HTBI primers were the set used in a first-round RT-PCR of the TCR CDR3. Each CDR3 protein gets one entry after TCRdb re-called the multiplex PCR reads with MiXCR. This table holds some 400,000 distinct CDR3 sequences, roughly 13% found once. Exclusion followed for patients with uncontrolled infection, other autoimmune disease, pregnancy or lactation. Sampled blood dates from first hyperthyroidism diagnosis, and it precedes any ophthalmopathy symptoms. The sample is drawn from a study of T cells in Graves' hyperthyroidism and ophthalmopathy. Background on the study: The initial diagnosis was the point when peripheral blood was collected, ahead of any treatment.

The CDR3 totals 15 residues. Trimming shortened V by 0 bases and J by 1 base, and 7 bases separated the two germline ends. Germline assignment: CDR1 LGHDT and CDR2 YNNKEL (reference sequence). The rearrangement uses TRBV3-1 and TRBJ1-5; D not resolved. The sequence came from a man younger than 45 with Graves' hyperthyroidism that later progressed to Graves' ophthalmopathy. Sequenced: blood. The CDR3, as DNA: TGTGCCAGCAGCCAAGATTTGGGAAGCAATCAGCCCCAGCATTTT. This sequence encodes CASSQDLGSNQPQHF.